The rows below give T cell receptor beta chains drawn from one sample of a study of T cell responses to AZD1222 COVID-19 vaccine. TCRdb's table, derived via immunoSEQ multiplex PCR, lists solely in-frame clones and lacks some. The table includes roughly 180,000 clones, 75% to 90% detected once. Source: peripheral blood, taken on day 0 of AZD1222 vaccination. The receptor set was obtained from an adult in good health. Each CDR3 is given with its conserved first and last residue. D genes are given only for firm matches. Size is stated for part of the rows, as once, few or many counts, or as a class when the clone is expanded.

D gene	clone size	V gene	J gene	CDR3 protein	CDR3 DNA
NA	NA	TRBV11-2	TRBJ1-2	CASSLISGYTF	TGTGCCAGCAGCTTAATCTCCGGCTACACCTTC
TRBD1	NA	TRBV9	TRBJ1-6	CASSPTGVSSYNSPLHF	TGTGCCAGCAGCCCGACAGGGGTTAGCTCCTATAATTCACCCCTCCACTTT
TRBD1	NA	TRBV6-4	TRBJ1-5	CASRFRQLTGTCQPQHF	TGTGCCAGCCGATTTAGGCAATTGACAGGGACTTGCCAGCCCCAGCATTTT
NA	NA	TRBV7-9	TRBJ1-4	CASSLDEGGEKLFF	TGTGCCAGCAGCTTGGATGAGGGGGGCGAAAAACTGTTTTTT
TRBD1	NA	TRBV5-4	TRBJ2-2	CASSNQPGQGRGTGELFF	TGTGCCAGCAGCAACCAACCGGGACAGGGGCGAGGCACCGGGGAGCTGTTTTTT
NA	NA	TRBV4-1	TRBJ1-5	CASSQEGTSLSNQPQHF	TGCGCCAGCAGCCAAGAAGGGACCTCTCTCTCAAATCAGCCCCAGCATTTT
NA	NA	TRBV6-5	TRBJ1-4	CASSDSGPLEKLFF	TGTGCCAGCAGTGACTCCGGACCGCTTGAAAAACTGTTTTTT
TRBD2	once	TRBV20-1	TRBJ2-4	CSASFGGEDKNIQYF	TGCAGTGCTAGTTTTGGGGGGGAAGACAAAAACATTCAGTACTTC
NA	NA	TRBV27	TRBJ2-3	CASSFLQGTDTQYF	TGTGCCAGCAGTTTCCTTCAGGGCACAGATACGCAGTATTTT
NA	NA	TRBV10-3	TRBJ1-5	CAISDASGGDQPQHF	TGTGCCATCAGTGACGCGTCTGGGGGAGATCAGCCCCAGCATTTT
NA	NA	TRBV28	TRBJ1-2	CASSTNYGYTF	TGTGCCAGCAGTACTAACTATGGCTACACCTTC
NA	NA	TRBV12-3/TRBV12-4	TRBJ1-3	CASSEDYTIYF	TGTGCCAGCAGTGAGGACTACACCATATATTTT
TRBD1	NA	TRBV7-2	TRBJ1-3	CASSTQGRGNTIYF	TGTGCCAGCAGCACACAGGGGAGGGGAAACACCATATATTTT
TRBD2	NA	TRBV11-3	TRBJ2-5	CASSWTSGGVQETQYF	TGTGCCAGCAGCTGGACTAGCGGGGGGGTCCAAGAGACCCAGTACTTC
TRBD1	NA	TRBV5-4	TRBJ2-5	CASTSGQGAWETQYF	TGTGCCAGCACCTCCGGACAGGGGGCTTGGGAGACCCAGTACTTC
NA	NA	TRBV11-2	TRBJ1-4	CASSLVGGTSTEKLFF	TGTGCCAGCAGCTTAGTCGGTGGGACATCGACTGAAAAACTGTTTTTT
TRBD2	NA	TRBV11-3	TRBJ2-1	CASSREGYRNNEQFF	TGTGCCAGCAGCCGGGAGGGCTACCGGAACAATGAGCAGTTCTTC